This T cell receptor (beta chain) was documented in a study of quantifying T cell responses using KT2 cells. Study overall: Reverse transcription used primers in the TCR alpha and beta constant regions. The second PCR was a qPCR stopped at a predetermined fluorescence threshold.

KT2 cells were mixed with fixed PBMC numbers at varying ratios. This CDR3 has 11 amino acids. Trimming left V 8 bases short and J 9 bases short, with 12 bases between. In this sample, this clonotype is medium-sized (0.01 to 0.1%). Each cDNA got a UMI-containing oligo ligated at its 3' end. The first PCR ran roughly 4 cycles with an equimolar RC1.1 and RC1.2 beta primer mix. A single record per CDR3 protein comes from TCRdb applying MiXCR to the UMI-ligation and nested PCR reads. The table shows some 34,000 distinct CDR3 sequences, with about a tenth occurring only once. This receptor was taken from a human donor. Source material: PBMCs spiked with cells of the T cell clone KT2. The chain couples TRBV12-3 or TRBV12-4 to TRBJ2-3; D is perhaps TRBD1 (5 bases). CDR3 region: CASENSGTQYF. CDR3 nucleotide sequence: TGTGCCAGCGAAAACTCAGGGACGCAGTATTTT.